This record looks at one T cell receptor (beta chain) sequence and its context. Sequenced by immunoSEQ multiplex PCR; TCRdb stores in-frame clones only, minus some. In the table there are hundreds of thousands of clones, 87% of which are singletons. There are 15 residues in the CDR3. Trimming left V 4 bases short and J 1 base short, with 14 bases between. CDR1 is SGHRS and CDR2 is YFSETQ in the germline V gene. These data are taken from a study of blood T cell repertoires in COVID-19. Participants' own reports of clinical history determined their cohort assignment. The TCR comes from a man in his forties in a cohort exposed to, infected with or recovered from COVID-19 (not recorded which). The chain couples TRBV5-1 to TRBJ2-5, with D perhaps TRBD2 (6 bases). The sequenced sample consisted of PBMCs or T cells enriched from blood (not recorded which). The CDR3 is CASSLGLLSQETQYF. CDR3 DNA: TGCGCCAGCAGCCTGGGACTTCTTTCCCAAGAGACCCAGTACTTC.